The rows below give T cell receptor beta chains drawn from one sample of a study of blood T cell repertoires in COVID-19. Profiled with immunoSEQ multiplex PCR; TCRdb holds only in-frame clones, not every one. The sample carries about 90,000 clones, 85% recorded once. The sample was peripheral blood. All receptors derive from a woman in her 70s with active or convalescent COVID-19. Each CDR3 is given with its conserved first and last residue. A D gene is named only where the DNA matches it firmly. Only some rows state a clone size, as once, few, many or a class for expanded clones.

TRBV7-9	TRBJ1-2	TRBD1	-	CASSSPSGTGHYGYTF	TGTGCCAGCAGCTCACCGTCCGGGACAGGGCACTATGGCTACACCTTC
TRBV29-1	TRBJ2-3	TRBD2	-	CSVISGAVTDTQYF	TGCAGCGTCATAAGCGGGGCGGTCACAGATACGCAGTATTTT
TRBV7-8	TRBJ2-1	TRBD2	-	CASSLTSGGNYNEQFF	TGTGCCAGCAGCTTGACTAGCGGGGGGAATTACAATGAGCAGTTCTTC
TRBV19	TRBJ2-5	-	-	CASSIVARETQYF	TGTGCCAGTAGTATAGTGGCAAGAGAGACCCAGTACTTC
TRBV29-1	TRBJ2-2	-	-	CSARGSAGELFF	TGCAGCGCCCGAGGTAGCGCCGGGGAGCTGTTTTTT
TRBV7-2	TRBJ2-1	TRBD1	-	CASSSQGYEQFF	TGTGCCAGCAGCTCACAGGGGTATGAGCAGTTCTTC
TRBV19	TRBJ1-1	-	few	CASSIVTGTTEAFF	TGTGCCAGTAGTATAGTAACAGGGACGACTGAAGCTTTCTTT
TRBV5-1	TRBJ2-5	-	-	CASSFQSGGETQYF	TGCGCCAGCAGCTTCCAGTCTGGAGGAGAGACCCAGTACTTC
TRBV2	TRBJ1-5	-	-	CASNWREENQPQHF	TGTGCCAGCAATTGGAGGGAAGAGAATCAGCCCCAGCATTTT
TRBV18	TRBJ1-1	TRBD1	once	CASSEDRGNTEAFF	TGTGCCAGCTCAGAGGACAGGGGGAACACTGAAGCTTTCTTT
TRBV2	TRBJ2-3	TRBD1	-	CAGTGDTDTQYF	TGTGCCGGGACAGGAGACACAGATACGCAGTATTTT
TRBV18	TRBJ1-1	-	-	CASSAGGGTEAFF	TGTGCCAGCTCAGCGGGGGGCGGTACTGAAGCTTTCTTT
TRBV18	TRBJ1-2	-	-	CASSPATVSTDGYTF	TGTGCCAGCTCACCTGCGACAGTCTCTACCGATGGCTACACCTTC
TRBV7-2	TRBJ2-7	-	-	CASSFYYEQYF	TGTGCCAGCAGCTTTTACTACGAGCAGTACTTC
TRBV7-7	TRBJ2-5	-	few	CASSSGWKETQYF	TGTGCCAGCAGCTCGGGGTGGAAAGAGACCCAGTACTTC
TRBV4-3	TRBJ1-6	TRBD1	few	CASSQTGTANSPLHF	TGCGCCAGCAGCCAAACGGGGACAGCTAATTCACCCCTCCACTTT
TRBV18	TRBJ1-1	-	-	CASSPLDEGTEAFF	TGTGCCAGCTCACCTCTCGACGAGGGAACTGAAGCTTTCTTT
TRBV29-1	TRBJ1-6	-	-	CPTATESFNSPLHF	TGCCCGACAGCGACAGAATCTTTTAATTCACCCCTCCACTTT
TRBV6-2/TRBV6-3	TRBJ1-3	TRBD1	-	CASSFRPRTRGLGNTIYF	TGTGCCAGCAGTTTCCGACCAAGAACCAGGGGGCTCGGAAACACCATATATTTT
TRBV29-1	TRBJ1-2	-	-	CSVLPGLLNYGYTF	TGCAGCGTGCTCCCGGGACTCCTTAACTATGGCTACACCTTC
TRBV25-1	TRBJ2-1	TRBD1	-	CASNRGNEQFF	TGTGCCAGTAACAGGGGAAATGAGCAGTTCTTC
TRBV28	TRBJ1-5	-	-	CASSFPYAGQLNQPQHF	TGTGCCAGCAGTTTCCCCTACGCTGGACAGCTCAATCAGCCCCAGCATTTT
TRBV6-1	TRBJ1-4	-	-	CASSEAAFLAATNEKLFF	TGTGCCAGCAGTGAAGCGGCTTTTTTAGCCGCAACTAATGAAAAACTGTTTTTT
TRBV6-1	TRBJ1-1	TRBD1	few	CASSDFGLTGLLSTEAFF	TGTGCCAGCAGTGACTTTGGGCTGACAGGGCTGTTATCCACTGAAGCTTTCTTT
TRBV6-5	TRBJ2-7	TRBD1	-	CASRGIVTGGHEQYF	TGTGCCAGCAGGGGAATTGTGACAGGGGGTCACGAGCAGTACTTC
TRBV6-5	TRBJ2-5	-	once	CASSLEGRQETQYF	TGTGCCAGCAGTTTAGAGGGTCGACAAGAGACCCAGTACTTC
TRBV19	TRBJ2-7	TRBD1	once	CASSTTGGFGEQYF	TGTGCCAGTAGTACCACAGGGGGATTCGGCGAGCAGTACTTC
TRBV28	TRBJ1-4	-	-	CASRPPGGREKLFF	TGTGCCAGCAGGCCACCGGGGGGGCGGGAAAAACTGTTTTTT
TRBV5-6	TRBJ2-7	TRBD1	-	CASRTGQFDSYEQYF	TGTGCCAGCAGAACGGGACAGTTCGACTCCTACGAGCAGTACTTC
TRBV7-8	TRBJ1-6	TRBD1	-	CASSSSGQGNSPLHF	TGTGCCAGCAGCTCCTCGGGACAGGGGAACTCACCCCTCCACTTT
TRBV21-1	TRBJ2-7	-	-	CASNTYEQYF	TGTGCCAGCAACACCTACGAGCAGTACTTC
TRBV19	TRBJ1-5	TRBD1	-	CASSQETGNRQPQHF	TGTGCCAGTAGTCAGGAGACAGGGAATCGTCAGCCCCAGCATTTT
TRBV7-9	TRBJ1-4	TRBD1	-	CASSLTGTNEKLFF	TGTGCCAGCAGCCTGACAGGGACTAATGAAAAACTGTTTTTT
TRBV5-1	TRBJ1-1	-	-	CASSLITGSPEAFF	TGCGCCAGCAGCTTGATTACGGGTTCCCCTGAAGCTTTCTTT
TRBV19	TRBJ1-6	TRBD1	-	CASRTGGNSPLHF	TGTGCCAGTAGGACAGGGGGTAATTCACCCCTCCACTTT
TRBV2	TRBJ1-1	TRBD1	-	CASTLGQGRSEAFF	TGTGCCAGCACGCTGGGACAGGGGCGCTCAGAAGCTTTCTTT
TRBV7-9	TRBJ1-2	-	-	CASRSGLGYGYTF	TGTGCCAGCAGGTCGGGACTCGGCTATGGCTACACCTTC
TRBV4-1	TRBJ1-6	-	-	CASSFPTLAASPLHF	TGCGCCAGCAGCTTTCCGACATTAGCGGCTTCACCCCTCCACTTT
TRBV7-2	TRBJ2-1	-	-	CASRLLGNEQFF	TGTGCCAGCAGGCTACTAGGGAATGAGCAGTTCTTC
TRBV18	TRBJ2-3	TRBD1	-	CASSPTRDRGTDTQYF	TGTGCCAGCTCACCGACTCGGGACAGGGGAACAGATACGCAGTATTTT
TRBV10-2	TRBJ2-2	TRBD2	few	CASSRGTSGGSELFF	TGCGCCAGCAGCCGCGGGACTAGCGGGGGGTCTGAGCTGTTTTTT
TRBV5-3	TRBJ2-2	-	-	CARSSSRGALNTGELFF	TGTGCCAGAAGCTCCTCTCGGGGGGCTCTTAACACCGGGGAGCTGTTTTTT
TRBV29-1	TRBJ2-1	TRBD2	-	CSVGLAGEQFF	TGCAGCGTGGGACTAGCGGGTGAGCAGTTCTTC
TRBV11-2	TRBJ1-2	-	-	CASSPLGSYGYTF	TGTGCCAGCAGTCCATTGGGGAGCTATGGCTACACCTTC
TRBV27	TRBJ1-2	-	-	CASSSTRDYGYTF	TGTGCCAGCAGTTCCACTCGGGACTATGGCTACACCTTC
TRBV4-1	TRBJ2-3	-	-	CASSPFTGFGDTQYF	TGCGCCAGCAGCCCATTTACAGGGTTTGGAGATACGCAGTATTTT
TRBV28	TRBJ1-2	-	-	CASSPQGYYGYTF	TGTGCCAGCAGCCCTCAGGGTTATTATGGCTACACCTTC
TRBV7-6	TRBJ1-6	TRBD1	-	CASSLGDRAHNSPLHF	TGTGCCAGCAGCCTGGGGGACAGGGCACATAATTCACCCCTCCACTTT
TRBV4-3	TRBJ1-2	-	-	CASSQETGYGYGYTF	TGCGCCAGCAGCCAAGAGACGGGTTACGGGTATGGCTACACCTTC
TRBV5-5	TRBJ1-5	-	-	CASSPHGDIGSQPQHF	TGTGCCAGCAGCCCCCACGGGGACATAGGGTCTCAGCCCCAGCATTTT
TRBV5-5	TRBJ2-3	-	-	CASSLRGGQIGYTQYF	TGTGCCAGCAGCCTCCGCGGGGGCCAAATTGGCTATACGCAGTATTTT
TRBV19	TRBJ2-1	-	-	CASKQGNYNEQFF	TGTGCCAGTAAACAGGGCAATTACAATGAGCAGTTCTTC
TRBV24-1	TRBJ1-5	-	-	CATSRTDSNQPQHF	TGTGCCACCAGCCGGACAGATAGCAATCAGCCCCAGCATTTT
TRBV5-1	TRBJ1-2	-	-	CASSLSSGEYYGYTF	TGCGCCAGCAGCTTGAGCTCAGGGGAATACTATGGCTACACCTTC
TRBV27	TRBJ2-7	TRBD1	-	CASSHAGTGSNEQYF	TGTGCCAGCAGCCACGCCGGGACAGGGTCCAACGAGCAGTACTTC
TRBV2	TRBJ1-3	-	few	CASSLSAGADTIYF	TGTGCCAGCAGTCTCTCAGCGGGGGCGGACACCATATATTTT
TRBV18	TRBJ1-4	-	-	CASSPGIPGGGEKLFF	TGTGCCAGCTCACCTGGGATCCCGGGAGGAGGTGAAAAACTGTTTTTT